The sequence of this T cell receptor beta chain was determined in a study of T cell responses to AZD1222 COVID-19 vaccine. TCRdb's copy holds only in-frame clones and misses some; the assay was immunoSEQ multiplex PCR. The repertoire shows about 140,000 clones; the top ten hold about 2.2%. CDR1 SGHRS and CDR2 YFSETQ come from the germline V gene. The CDR3 length is 14 residues. Deletions cut 2 bases from V and 8 bases from J, with 14 bases between. Worth noting for this clone: Its antigen remains unidentified.

Study-wide findings and caveats: In a largely white British group with more females than males, clonal diversity was possibly underestimated. Without day 14 samples, only post-peak T cell repertoires were studied. Nearly half of spike-specific TCRs reportedly target unmutated variant regions. The breadth and depth of Spike-specific TCRs increased once two AZD1222 doses had been given.

This receptor was identified in an adult in good health. This chain links TRBV5-1 with TRBJ1-3; weak D call: TRBD1 (5 bases). Sequenced sample: peripheral blood. This CDR3 is CASSFGRQRDTIYF. CDR3 coding DNA: TGCGCCAGCAGCTTTGGTAGACAGCGGGACACCATATATTTT. Combining the CDR3 with reference TRBV5-1 and TRBJ1-3 gives the whole variable domain KAGVTQTPRYLIKTRGQQVTLSCSPISGHRSVSWYQQTPGQGLQFLFEYFSETQRNKGNFPGRFSGRQFSNSRSEMNVSTLELGDSALYLCASSFGRQRDTIYFGEGSWLTVV.